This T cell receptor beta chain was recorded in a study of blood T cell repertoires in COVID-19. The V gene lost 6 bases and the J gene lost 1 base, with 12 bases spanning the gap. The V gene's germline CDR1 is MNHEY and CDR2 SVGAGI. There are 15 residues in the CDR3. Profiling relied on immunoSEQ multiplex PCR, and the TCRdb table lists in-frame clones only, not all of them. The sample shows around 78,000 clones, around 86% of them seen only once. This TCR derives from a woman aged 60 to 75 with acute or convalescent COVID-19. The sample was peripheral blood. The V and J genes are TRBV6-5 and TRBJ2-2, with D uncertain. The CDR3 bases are TGTGCCAGCAGCCTTGGTGCAGTGAACACCGGGGAGCTGTTTTTT. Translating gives CASSLGAVNTGELFF.